This TCR beta chain derives from a study of blood T cell repertoires in COVID-19. About the research overall: Researchers got acute and convalescent COVID-19 samples from the United States, Italy and Spain. In each case, the material was cDNA or gDNA derived from T cells, B-cell-depleted T cells, or PBMCs.

Sequencing was performed with immunoSEQ multiplex PCR; in TCRdb, only in-frame clones are kept and a portion is missing. The repertoire consists of 200,000 to 250,000 clones, with more than 80% occurring once and the leading ten covering 2% to 3%. V dropped 9 bases and J dropped 7 bases, with 16 bases sitting between them. Germline V gene data show CDR1 as WNHNN and CDR2 as SYGVQD (reference sequence). This CDR3 is built from 12 residues. Sample: peripheral blood. The TCR comes from a man in his thirties or forties with COVID-19, enrolled during active disease. This chain uses TRBV10-1 with TRBJ2-7; D perhaps matches TRBD1 (5 bases). The CDR3 sequence: CARKIQVREQYF. CDR3 nucleotide sequence: TGCGCCAGGAAGATACAGGTTCGTGAGCAGTACTTC.